The 4 T cell receptor beta chains below all came from one sample that was sequenced in a study of T cell responses to AZD1222 COVID-19 vaccine. Some clones are missing from TCRdb's copy, which holds only in-frame ones; the method was immunoSEQ multiplex PCR. Among around 210,000 clones listed, approximately 94% were seen once. Source: peripheral blood, taken 28 days after the second dose of the MenACWY control vaccine. Every receptor here comes from an adult who received the MenACWY meningococcal vaccine as a control.

The chain joins TRBV19 to TRBJ1-2, with a weak D call TRBD1 (5 bases). CDR3 size: 14 residues. Germline CDR1 reads LNHDA; CDR2 reads SQIVND (reference sequence). The V and J ends lost 5 bases and 5 bases respectively, with 15 bases between them. The CDR3 DNA reads TGTGCCAGTAGTCCCGCCGGGACCGTGTATGGCTACACCTTC. As protein: CASSPAGTVYGYTF.

The gene calls are TRBV2 and TRBJ1-2, with D tentatively TRBD1 (6 bases). Germline CDR1 reads SNHLY; CDR2 reads FYNNEI. V lost 5 bases to trimming and J lost 4 bases, with 8 bases between them. This CDR3 comprises 12 residues. Here the CDR3 reads CASSRTAYGYTF. The DNA of the CDR3 is TGTGCCAGCAGTCGGACAGCCTATGGCTACACCTTC.

The V call is TRBV25-1, the J call TRBJ1-1, with D unresolved. The V and J ends lost 3 bases and 5 bases respectively, with 13 bases between them. This CDR3 spans 14 amino acids. CDR1 and CDR2 (germline): MGHDK, SYGVNS. The CDR3 nucleotides read TGTGCCAGCAGTGACGGGGTGAGGGTGACTGAAGCTTTCTTT. Its translation is CASSDGVRVTEAFF.

This rearrangement joins TRBV5-1 to TRBJ1-3, with no clear D. V was pared by 4 bases and J by 0 bases, with 14 bases between. The CDR3 spans 16 residues. Germline V gene lookup returns CDR1 SGHRS and CDR2 YFSETQ. The CDR3 DNA follows: TGCGCCAGCAGCGACCGGGCCTCACCCTCTGGAAACACCATATATTTT. It translates to CASSDRASPSGNTIYF.